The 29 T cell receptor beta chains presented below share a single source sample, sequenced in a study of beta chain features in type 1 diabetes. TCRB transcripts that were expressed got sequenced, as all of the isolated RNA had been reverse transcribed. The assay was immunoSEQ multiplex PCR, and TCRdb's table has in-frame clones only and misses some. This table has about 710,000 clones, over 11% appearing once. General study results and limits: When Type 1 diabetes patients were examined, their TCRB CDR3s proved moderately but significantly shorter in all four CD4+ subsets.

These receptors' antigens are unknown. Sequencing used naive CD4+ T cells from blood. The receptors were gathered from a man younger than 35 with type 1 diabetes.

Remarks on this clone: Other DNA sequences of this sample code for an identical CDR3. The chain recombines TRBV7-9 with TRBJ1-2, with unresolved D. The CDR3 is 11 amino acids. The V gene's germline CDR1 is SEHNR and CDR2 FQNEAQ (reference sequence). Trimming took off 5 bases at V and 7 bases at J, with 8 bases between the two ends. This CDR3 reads CASSLEGGYTF. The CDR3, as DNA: TGTGCCAGCAGCCTGGAGGGTGGCTACACCTTC.

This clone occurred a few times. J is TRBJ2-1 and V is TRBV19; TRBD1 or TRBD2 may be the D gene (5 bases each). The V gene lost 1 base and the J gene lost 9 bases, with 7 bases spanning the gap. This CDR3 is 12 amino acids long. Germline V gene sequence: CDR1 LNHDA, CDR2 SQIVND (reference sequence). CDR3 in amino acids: CASSIGGSEQFF. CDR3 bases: TGTGCCAGTAGTATAGGGGGGAGTGAGCAGTTCTTC. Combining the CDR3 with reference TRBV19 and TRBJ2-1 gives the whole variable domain DGGITQSPKYLFRKEGQNVTLSCEQNLNHDAMYWYRQDPGQGLRLIYYSQIVNDFQKGDIAEGYSVSREKKESFPLTVTSAQKNPTAFYLCASSIGGSEQFFGPGTRLTVL.

The CDR3 region is CASKTGRNEQFF. The CDR3 DNA reads as TGTGCCAGCAAGACAGGGAGGAATGAGCAGTTCTTC. The chain has TRBV6-5 and TRBJ2-1; TRBD1 might be the D (7 bases). Germline V CDR1 and CDR2: MNHEY, SVGAGI. The CDR3 has 12 residues. The V and J ends lost 7 bases and 7 bases respectively, with 11 bases between them.

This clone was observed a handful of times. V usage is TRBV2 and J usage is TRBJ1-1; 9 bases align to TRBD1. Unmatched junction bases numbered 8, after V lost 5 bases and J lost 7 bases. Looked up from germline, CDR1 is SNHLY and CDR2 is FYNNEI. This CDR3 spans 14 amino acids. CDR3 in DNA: TGTGCCAGCAGTCGGACAGGGGTCCTTGGTGAAGCTTTCTTT. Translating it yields CASSRTGVLGEAFF. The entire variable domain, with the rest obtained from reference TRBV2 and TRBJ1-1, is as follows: EPEVTQTPSHQVTQMGQEVILRCVPISNHLYFYWYRQILGQKVEFLVSFYNNEISEKSEIFDDQFSVERPDGSNFTLKIRSTKLEDSAMYFCASSRTGVLGEAFFGQGTRLTVV.

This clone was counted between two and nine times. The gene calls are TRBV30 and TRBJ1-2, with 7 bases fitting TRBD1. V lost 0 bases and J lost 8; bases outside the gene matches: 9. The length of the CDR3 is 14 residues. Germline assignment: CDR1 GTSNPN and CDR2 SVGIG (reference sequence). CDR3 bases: TGTGCCTGGAGTGTACAGGGGACCCCGGGAGGCTACACCTTC. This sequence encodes CAWSVQGTPGGYTF.

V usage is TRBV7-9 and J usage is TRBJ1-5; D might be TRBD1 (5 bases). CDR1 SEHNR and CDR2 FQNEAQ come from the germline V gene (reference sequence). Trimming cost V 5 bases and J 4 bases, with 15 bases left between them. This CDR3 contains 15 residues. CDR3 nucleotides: TGTGCCAGCAGCAGGGGAGGGCTGTATAATCAGCCCCAGCATTTT. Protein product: CASSRGGLYNQPQHF.

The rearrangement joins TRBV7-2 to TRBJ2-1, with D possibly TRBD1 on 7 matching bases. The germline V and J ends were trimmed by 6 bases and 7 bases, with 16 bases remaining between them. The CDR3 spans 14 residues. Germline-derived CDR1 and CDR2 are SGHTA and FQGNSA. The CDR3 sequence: CASRGNRGGNEQFF. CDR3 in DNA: TGTGCCAGCAGGGGTAACAGGGGAGGTAATGAGCAGTTCTTC. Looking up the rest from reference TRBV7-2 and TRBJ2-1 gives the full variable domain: GAGVSQSPSNKVTEKGKDVELRCDPISGHTALYWYRQSLGQGLEFLIYFQGNSAPDKSGLPSDRFSAERTGGSVSTLTIQRTQQEDSAVYLCASRGNRGGNEQFFGPGTRLTVL.

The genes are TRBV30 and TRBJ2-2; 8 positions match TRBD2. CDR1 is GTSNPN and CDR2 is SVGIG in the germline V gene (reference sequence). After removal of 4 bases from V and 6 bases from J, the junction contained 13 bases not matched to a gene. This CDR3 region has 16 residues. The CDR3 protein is CAWNQARTSFPGELFF. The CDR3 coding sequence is TGTGCCTGGAATCAAGCCCGGACTAGCTTTCCCGGGGAGCTGTTTTTT.

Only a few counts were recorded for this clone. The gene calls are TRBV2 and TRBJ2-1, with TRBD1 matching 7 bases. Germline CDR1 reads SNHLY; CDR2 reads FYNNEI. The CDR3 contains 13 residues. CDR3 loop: CVRGKGAGDEQFF. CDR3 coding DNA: TGTGTCCGGGGCAAGGGGGCAGGGGATGAGCAGTTCTTC.

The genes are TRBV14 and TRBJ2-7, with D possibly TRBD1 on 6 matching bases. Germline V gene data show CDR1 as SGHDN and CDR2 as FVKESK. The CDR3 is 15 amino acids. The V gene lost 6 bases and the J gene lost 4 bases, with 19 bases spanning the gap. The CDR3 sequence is CASSLLSGGRYEQYF. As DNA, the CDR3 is TGTGCCAGCAGTCTCCTAAGTGGGGGCAGGTACGAGCAGTACTTC.

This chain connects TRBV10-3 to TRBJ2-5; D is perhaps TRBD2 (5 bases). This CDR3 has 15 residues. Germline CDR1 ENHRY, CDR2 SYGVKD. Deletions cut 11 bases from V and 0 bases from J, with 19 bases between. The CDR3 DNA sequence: TGTGCCGCTTGCCCGTCTACTAGAAACCAAGAGACCCAGTACTTC. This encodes CAACPSTRNQETQYF.

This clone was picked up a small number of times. Here the CDR3 reads CSVEQGNWGRTIHPTQYF. CDR3 DNA sequence: TGCAGCGTTGAACAGGGGAATTGGGGGAGAACTATTCACCCCACGCAGTATTTT. This chain connects TRBV29-1 to TRBJ2-3, with D maybe TRBD1 (6 bases). Trimming took 2 bases from V and 9 from J, leaving 30 bases between them. Germline values: CDR1 SQVTM, CDR2 ANQGSEA. CDR3 length: 18 residues.

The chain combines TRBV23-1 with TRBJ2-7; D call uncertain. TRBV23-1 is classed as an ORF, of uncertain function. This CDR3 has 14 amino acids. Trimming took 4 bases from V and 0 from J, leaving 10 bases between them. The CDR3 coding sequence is TGCGCCAGCAGTCTCCCCATGGGCTCCTACGAGCAGTACTTC. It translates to CASSLPMGSYEQYF.

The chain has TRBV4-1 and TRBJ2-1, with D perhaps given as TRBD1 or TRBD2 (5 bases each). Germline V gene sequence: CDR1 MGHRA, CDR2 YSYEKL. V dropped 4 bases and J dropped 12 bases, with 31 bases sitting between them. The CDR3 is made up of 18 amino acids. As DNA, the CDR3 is TGCGCCAGCAGCCTGTTAGAGCCCATAAGGGGTCTAGCCCCATGGCAGTTCTTC. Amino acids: CASSLLEPIRGLAPWQFF.

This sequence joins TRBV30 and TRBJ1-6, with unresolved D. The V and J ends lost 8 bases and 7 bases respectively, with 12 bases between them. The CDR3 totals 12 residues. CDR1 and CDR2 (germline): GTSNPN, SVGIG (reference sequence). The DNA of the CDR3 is TGTGCCCATGCCGACGTCAATTCACCCCTCCACTTT. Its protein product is CAHADVNSPLHF. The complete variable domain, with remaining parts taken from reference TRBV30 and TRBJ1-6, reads SQTIHQWPATLVQPVGSPLSLECTVEGTSNPNLYWYRQAAGRGLQLLFYSVGIGQISSEVPQNLSASRPQDRQFILSSKKLLLSDSGFYLCAHADVNSPLHFGNGTRLTVT.

The chain's CDR3 is CASSGSTDTQYF. The CDR3 coding sequence is TGTGCCAGCTCGGGGAGCACAGATACGCAGTATTTT. The rearrangement uses TRBV18 and TRBJ2-3; D is uncertain. This CDR3 spans 12 amino acids. V gave up 6 bases and J gave up 0 bases, with 4 bases separating them. Germline CDR1 is KGHSH and CDR2 is LQKENI.

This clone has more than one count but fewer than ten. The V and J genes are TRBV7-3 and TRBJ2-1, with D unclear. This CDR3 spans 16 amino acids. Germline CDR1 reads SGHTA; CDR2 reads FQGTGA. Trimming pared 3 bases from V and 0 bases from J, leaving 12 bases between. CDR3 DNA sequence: TGTGCCAGCAGCTTTGGCACGTCTAGCTCCTACAATGAGCAGTTCTTC. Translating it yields CASSFGTSSSYNEQFF.

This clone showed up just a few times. The chain's CDR3 is CASSATGDGYTF. Here the CDR3 DNA reads TGTGCCAGCAGCGCCACAGGGGATGGCTACACCTTC. V is TRBV9 and J is TRBJ1-2; TRBD1 aligns across 7 bases. CDR1 and CDR2 (germline): SGDLS, YYNGEE. The J segment lost 6 bases and the V segment lost 3 bases, leaving 2 bases of the junction unmatched. The CDR3 extends over 12 amino acids.

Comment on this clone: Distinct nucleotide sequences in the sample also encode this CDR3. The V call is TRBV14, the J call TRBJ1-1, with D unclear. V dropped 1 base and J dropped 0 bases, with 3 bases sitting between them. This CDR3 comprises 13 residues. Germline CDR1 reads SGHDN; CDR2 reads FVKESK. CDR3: CASSQVVNTEAFF. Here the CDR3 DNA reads TGTGCCAGCAGCCAAGTGGTGAACACTGAAGCTTTCTTT.

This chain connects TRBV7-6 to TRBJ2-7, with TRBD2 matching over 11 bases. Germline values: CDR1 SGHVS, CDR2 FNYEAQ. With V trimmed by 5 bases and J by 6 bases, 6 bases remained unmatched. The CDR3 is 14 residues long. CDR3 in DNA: TGTGCCAGCAGCGTTAGCGGGAGGGCCTCCGAGCAGTACTTC. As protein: CASSVSGRASEQYF.

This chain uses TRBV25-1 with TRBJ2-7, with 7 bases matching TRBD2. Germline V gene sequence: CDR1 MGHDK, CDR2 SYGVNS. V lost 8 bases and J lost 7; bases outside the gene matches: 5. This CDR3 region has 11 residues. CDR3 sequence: CASRRGGEQYF. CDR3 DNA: TGTGCCAGCCGGCGCGGGGGAGAGCAGTACTTC.

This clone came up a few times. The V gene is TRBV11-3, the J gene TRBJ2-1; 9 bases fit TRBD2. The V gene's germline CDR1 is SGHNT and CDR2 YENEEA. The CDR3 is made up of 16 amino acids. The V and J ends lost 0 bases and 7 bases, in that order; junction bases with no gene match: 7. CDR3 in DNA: TGTGCCAGCAGCTTAGACTATAGCGGGAGCCTGAATGAGCAGTTCTTC. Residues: CASSLDYSGSLNEQFF.

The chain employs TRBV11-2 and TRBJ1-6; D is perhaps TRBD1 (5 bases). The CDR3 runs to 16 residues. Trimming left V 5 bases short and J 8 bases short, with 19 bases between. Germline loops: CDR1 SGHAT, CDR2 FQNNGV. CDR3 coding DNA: TGTGCCAGCAGCCTTCGAGGGGTGATTTTGGATTCACCCCTCCACTTT. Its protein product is CASSLRGVILDSPLHF.

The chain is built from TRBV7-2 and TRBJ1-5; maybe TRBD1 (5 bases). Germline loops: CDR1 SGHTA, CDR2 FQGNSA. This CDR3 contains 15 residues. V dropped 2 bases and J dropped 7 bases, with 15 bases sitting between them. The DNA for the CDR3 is TGTGCCAGCAGCTTATCGGAGGGGCTTTGGCAGCCCCAGCATTTT. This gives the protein CASSLSEGLWQPQHF.

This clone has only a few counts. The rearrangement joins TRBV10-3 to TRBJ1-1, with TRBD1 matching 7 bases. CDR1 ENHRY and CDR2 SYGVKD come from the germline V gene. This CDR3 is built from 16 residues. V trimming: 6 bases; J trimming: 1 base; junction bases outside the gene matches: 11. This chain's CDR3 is CAISWLEQGENTEAFF. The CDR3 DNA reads TGTGCCATCAGCTGGTTAGAGCAGGGGGAGAACACTGAAGCTTTCTTT.

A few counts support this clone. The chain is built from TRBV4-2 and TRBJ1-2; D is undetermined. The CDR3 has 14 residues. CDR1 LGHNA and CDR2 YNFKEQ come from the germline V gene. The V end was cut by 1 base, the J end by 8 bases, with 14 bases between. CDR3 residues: CASSQGLHLMGYTF. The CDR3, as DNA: TGTGCCAGCAGCCAAGGCCTCCATCTCATGGGCTACACCTTC.

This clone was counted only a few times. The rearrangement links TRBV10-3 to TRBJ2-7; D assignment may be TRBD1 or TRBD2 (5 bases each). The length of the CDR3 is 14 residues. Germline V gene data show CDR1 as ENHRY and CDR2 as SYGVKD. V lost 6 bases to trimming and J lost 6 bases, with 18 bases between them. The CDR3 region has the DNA TGTGCCATCAGCGACGAAAGAGGGGTACGCGAGCAGTACTTC. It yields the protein CAISDERGVREQYF.

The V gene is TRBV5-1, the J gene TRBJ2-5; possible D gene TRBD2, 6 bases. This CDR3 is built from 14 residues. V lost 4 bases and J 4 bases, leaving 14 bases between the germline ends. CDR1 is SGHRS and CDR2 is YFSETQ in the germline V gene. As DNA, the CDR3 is TGCGCCAGCAGCGCGGGACCGCAGGGAGAGACCCAGTACTTC. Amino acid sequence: CASSAGPQGETQYF.

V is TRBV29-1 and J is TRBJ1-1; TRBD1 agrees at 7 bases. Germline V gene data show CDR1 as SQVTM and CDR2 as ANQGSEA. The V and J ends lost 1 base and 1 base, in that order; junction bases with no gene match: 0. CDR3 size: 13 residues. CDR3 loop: CSVEGQGNTEAFF. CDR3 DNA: TGCAGCGTTGAAGGACAGGGGAACACTGAAGCTTTCTTT.